The 18 T cell receptor beta chains below all came from one sample that was sequenced in a study of cytomegalovirus exposure and HLA in healthy donors. 13 Jbeta primers and 60 Vbeta primers were used for the PCR. Assay: immunoSEQ multiplex PCR; the TCRdb copy retains only in-frame clones and omits some. Here the sample spans 95,000 to 100,000 clones, roughly four fifths being singletons. Sequencing was performed on PBMCs. The origin of the receptors is a female donor in good health and CMV-seronegative.

The chain joins TRBV4-2 to TRBJ2-1, with 13 bases lining up with TRBD2. The CDR3 runs 16 residues. From germline, CDR1 is LGHNA and CDR2 YNFKEQ. The trim removed 1 base at V and 7 bases at J, leaving 4 bases unmatched. The CDR3 coding sequence is TGTGCCAGCAGCCAAGCCGGACTAGCGGGAGCTAATGAGCAGTTCTTC. This encodes CASSQAGLAGANEQFF.

This sequence joins TRBV27 and TRBJ2-1, with 9 bases aligning to TRBD2. Germline CDR1 MNHEY, CDR2 SMNVEV (reference sequence). J lost 0 bases, V lost 6 bases, and 3 bases had no gene match. The CDR3 spans 15 residues. The CDR3 loop reads CASSLSGSSYNEQFF. For the CDR3, the DNA is TGTGCCAGCAGCCTTAGCGGGAGCTCCTACAATGAGCAGTTCTTC.

CDR3: CASSDRGKTQYF. CDR3 DNA: TGTGCCAGTAGTGACAGGGGAAAGACCCAGTACTTC. The chain has TRBV19 and TRBJ2-5, with 8 positions matching TRBD1. Germline-derived CDR1 and CDR2 are LNHDA and SQIVND (reference sequence). Trimming removed 5 bases from V and 6 bases from J; junction bases left unmatched: 2. The length of the CDR3 is 12 residues.

The chain recombines TRBV2 with TRBJ2-2; the match to TRBD2 covers 8 bases. The germline V gene encodes CDR1 SNHLY and CDR2 FYNNEI. This CDR3 is 15 amino acids long. V gave up 6 bases and J gave up 4 bases; unmatched junction bases: 7. The CDR3 reads CASSPGTSLTGELFF. For the CDR3, the DNA is TGTGCCAGCAGCCCCGGGACTAGTCTCACCGGGGAGCTGTTTTTT.

The CDR3 reads CASSPPLNRGNNSPLHF. As DNA, the CDR3 is TGTGCCAGCAGTCCACCACTAAACAGGGGCAATAATTCACCCCTCCACTTT. The rearrangement links TRBV2 to TRBJ1-6; 7 bases fit TRBD1. Trimming removed 5 bases from V and 5 bases from J; junction bases left unmatched: 12. Per germline, CDR1 SNHLY and CDR2 FYNNEI. The CDR3 consists of 17 residues.

The V and J genes are TRBV7-2 and TRBJ2-7; 7 nucleotides match TRBD2. This CDR3 has 15 amino acids. Germline V CDR1 and CDR2: SGHTA, FQGNSA. V dropped 7 bases and J dropped 1; count of bases not matched to a gene: 10. The CDR3 sequence is CASTLSGGVSYEQYF. The CDR3 DNA reads TGTGCCAGCACCCTCAGTGGGGGGGTGTCCTACGAGCAGTACTTC. Full variable domain (outside the CDR3, taken from reference TRBV7-2 and TRBJ2-7): GAGVSQSPSNKVTEKGKDVELRCDPISGHTALYWYRQSLGQGLEFLIYFQGNSAPDKSGLPSDRFSAERTGGSVSTLTIQRTQQEDSAVYLCASTLSGGVSYEQYFGPGTRLTVT.

This chain uses TRBV2 with TRBJ1-2, with a tentative D call TRBD1 (6 bases). The CDR3 loop spans 14 amino acids. V was trimmed by 1 base and J by 7 bases, leaving 13 bases between them. Germline lookup yields CDR1 SNHLY and CDR2 FYNNEI. The CDR3 reads CASSEGQGRGGYTF. CDR3 bases: TGTGCCAGCAGTGAAGGGCAGGGCAGGGGTGGCTACACCTTC.

The V and J genes are TRBV11-3 and TRBJ2-1; D may be TRBD2 (7 bases). Germline CDR1 is SGHNT and CDR2 is YENEEA. This CDR3 has 17 amino acids. V gave up 5 bases and J gave up 7 bases, with 24 bases separating them. CDR3 nucleotides: TGTGCCAGCAGCCAGAATCGGGTCCGGGGGGCAGAAAATGAGCAGTTCTTC. Translated: CASSQNRVRGAENEQFF.

The rearrangement uses TRBV27 and TRBJ1-1; 7 bases are a match to TRBD1. The germline V gene has CDR1 MNHEY and CDR2 SMNVEV (reference sequence). V was clipped by 4 bases and J by 1 base; unmatched bases: 6. The CDR3 extends over 15 amino acids. CDR3 coding DNA: TGTGCCAGCAGTTCGTACCCAGGGGGGAACACTGAAGCTTTCTTT. It codes for CASSSYPGGNTEAFF.

V usage is TRBV6-1 and J usage is TRBJ2-7, with a possible D match to TRBD2 (6 bases). The germline V gene encodes CDR1 MNHNS and CDR2 SASEGT. This CDR3 comprises 13 residues. V lost 7 bases and J lost 3, with 13 bases in between. The CDR3 sequence: CASTWGVLYEQYF. CDR3 in DNA: TGTGCCAGCACATGGGGGGTCCTCTACGAGCAGTACTTC.

V gene TRBV6-4 combines with J gene TRBJ2-5; 7 bases agree with TRBD2. V lost 2 bases and J lost 11; bases outside the gene matches: 20. The CDR3 is 17 residues long. Per germline, CDR1 MRHNA and CDR2 SNTAGT. CDR3 coding DNA: TGTGCCAGCAGTGACGAGGGAGGGCCCTCTACCCCGGGGGAGCAGTACTTC. The encoded protein is CASSDEGGPSTPGEQYF.

The chain couples TRBV2 to TRBJ1-4, with a possible D match to TRBD1 (5 bases). This CDR3 contains 15 residues. The germline CDR1 and CDR2 sequences are SNHLY and FYNNEI. V was shortened by 8 bases and J by 1 base, with 14 bases between the two germline ends. CDR3 region: CASVPQQGTNEKLFF. CDR3 coding DNA: TGTGCCAGCGTACCCCAGCAGGGAACTAATGAAAAACTGTTTTTT.

J is TRBJ2-6 and V is TRBV28, with 8 bases matching TRBD1. Germline loops: CDR1 MDHEN, CDR2 SYDVKM. Unmatched junction bases numbered 6, after V lost 5 bases and J lost 0 bases. CDR3 length: 17 amino acids. CDR3 bases: TGTGCCAGCAGTCGAGGAACAGGGGGCTCTGGGGCCAACGTCCTGACTTTC. Translated, it gives CASSRGTGGSGANVLTF.

The sample holds a few counts of this clone. The chain is built from TRBV11-2 and TRBJ1-5; tentative D call: TRBD1 (5 bases). The V and J ends lost 3 bases and 4 bases respectively, with 10 bases between them. In germline, CDR1 is SGHAT, CDR2 FQNNGV. This CDR3 is 14 amino acids long. CDR3 in DNA: TGTGCCAGCAGCTTCGGACGGGGGAATCAGCCCCAGCATTTT. This gives the protein CASSFGRGNQPQHF.

This clone was seen a handful of times. This sequence joins TRBV6-1 and TRBJ1-5, with 7 bases matching TRBD1. The junction had 8 bases not matched to a gene; V was cut back by 4 bases and J by 2 bases. This CDR3 region has 16 residues. In germline, CDR1 is MNHNS, CDR2 SASEGT. CDR3 DNA sequence: TGTGCCAGCAGTGGATACTTAGGACAGGGCAATCAGCCCCAGCATTTT. Its protein product is CASSGYLGQGNQPQHF.

The CDR3 coding sequence is TGTGCCAGCAGTGAGGGACAGGGGGTGAGCTATGGCTACACCTTC. This encodes CASSEGQGVSYGYTF. The V and J genes are TRBV6-1 and TRBJ1-2; 11 nucleotides align to TRBD1. The V gene end was trimmed by 3 bases and the J gene end by 4 bases; junction bases not matched to a gene: 4. The CDR3 sequence is 15 residues long. The germline V gene has CDR1 MNHNS and CDR2 SASEGT.

The V gene is TRBV7-9, the J gene TRBJ1-1; 7 nucleotides align to TRBD1. From germline, CDR1 is SEHNR and CDR2 FQNEAQ (reference sequence). The CDR3 has 17 residues. With V trimmed by 5 bases and J by 5 bases, 17 bases remained unmatched. The CDR3 is CASSPRGTGALMTEAFF. In DNA form, the CDR3 reads TGTGCCAGCAGCCCGCGGGGCACAGGGGCGCTGATGACTGAAGCTTTCTTT.

The chain combines TRBV11-3 with TRBJ1-1, with D hard to call. This CDR3 contains 13 residues. Germline CDR1 is SGHNT and CDR2 is YENEEA. The V gene lost 1 base and the J gene lost 1 base, with 4 bases spanning the gap. CDR3 protein: CASSLAGNTEAFF. The CDR3 DNA is TGTGCCAGCAGCTTAGCAGGGAACACTGAAGCTTTCTTT.